These T cell receptor beta chains were read from a single sample in a study of beta chain features in type 1 diabetes. The table came from immunoSEQ multiplex PCR; TCRdb's copy has only in-frame clones and leaves some out. The table includes some 330,000 clones, around 13% detected once. The specimen sequenced was naive CD4+ T cells from blood. These receptor sequences come from a woman aged 18-29 years with type 1 diabetes. Both conserved end residues are part of each CDR3. Fields, in order: J gene, V gene, D gene, clone size, CDR3 DNA, CDR3 protein. The D gene is left open where the match is weak. Not every row has a clone size; where given, it reads once, few, many or a size class.

>TRBJ2-5|TRBV6-6|TRBD2|NA
TGTGCCAGCAGTTACTCGGGGGGGGGAGAGACCCAGTACTTC
CASSYSGGGETQYF
>TRBJ2-4|TRBV7-2|NA|few
TGTGCCAGCAGCTTACCCCGTGGAGGCCCCGTAGCCAAAAACATTCAGTACTTC
CASSLPRGGPVAKNIQYF
>TRBJ2-5|TRBV11-3|NA|few
TGTGCCACGCAGGGTCTGGGGGAGACCCAGTACTTC
CATQGLGETQYF
>TRBJ1-5|TRBV6-6|TRBD1|NA
TGTGCCAGCAGTTACGGACAGGGCAATCAGCCCCAGCATTTT
CASSYGQGNQPQHF
>TRBJ2-7|TRBV28|NA|few
TGTGCCACCAGTATCCCGCCGGGCTACGAGCAGTACTTC
CATSIPPGYEQYF
>TRBJ2-7|TRBV18|TRBD2|NA
TGTGCCAGCTCCCCGACTAGCGGGAGGCCCGAGCAGTACTTC
CASSPTSGRPEQYF
>TRBJ2-3|TRBV6-4|NA|few
TGTGCCAGCAAACAGAGCTGGAGCACAGATACGCAGTATTTT
CASKQSWSTDTQYF
>TRBJ1-5|TRBV9|NA|NA
TGTGCCAGCAGCGTAGGGGGCAGACTCAATCAGCCCCAGCATTTT
CASSVGGRLNQPQHF
>TRBJ1-1|TRBV18|NA|NA
TGTGCCAGCTCTCCGCAGATGAACACTGAAGCTTTCTTT
CASSPQMNTEAFF
>TRBJ1-3|TRBV29-1|NA|NA
TGCAGCGTTGTATCGGGTTCTTTAAACACCATATATTTT
CSVVSGSLNTIYF
>TRBJ1-5|TRBV27|NA|few
TGTGCCACCCACGGACAGAATAATAGCAATCAGCCCCAGCATTTT
CATHGQNNSNQPQHF
>TRBJ2-6|TRBV19|NA|NA
TGTGCCAGTACTTCTGGGGCCAACGTCCTGACTTTC
CASTSGANVLTF
>TRBJ2-4|TRBV2|TRBD1|few
TGTGCCAGCAGTGGCCGGACAGGGGGCATTCAGTACTTC
CASSGRTGGIQYF
>TRBJ2-2|TRBV7-3|NA|few
TGTGCCAGCAGCCCATTTCCCGGGGAGCTGTTTTTT
CASSPFPGELFF
>TRBJ2-1|TRBV9|NA|NA
TGTGCCAGCAGCGTAGCGTGGAGCGGGCACAATGAGCAGTTCTTC
CASSVAWSGHNEQFF
>TRBJ2-1|TRBV4-1|NA|few
TGCGCCAGCAGCCAAGTCCGCGAGGAGCAGTTCTTC
CASSQVREEQFF
>TRBJ1-1|TRBV4-1|NA|NA
TGCGCCAGCAGCCAAGAAGCCACTCTGAACACTGAAGCTTTCTTT
CASSQEATLNTEAFF
>TRBJ2-7|TRBV7-2|NA|few
TGTGCCAGCAGCTTGGATTTCGTGGGGGCCCAGTACTTC
CASSLDFVGAQYF
>TRBJ2-7|TRBV30|TRBD2|NA
TGTGCCTGGAGTCGACTAGCGGAAGGGCTCTCCTACGAGCAGTACTTC
CAWSRLAEGLSYEQYF
>TRBJ2-1|TRBV5-1|TRBD1|NA
TGCGCCAGCAGCCCCGGGACAGGGCCCTACAATGAGCAGTTCTTC
CASSPGTGPYNEQFF
>TRBJ1-6|TRBV11-3|TRBD1|few
TGTGCCAGCAGCCTATCCTGGGACAGGGTCGGTTCACCCCTCCACTTT
CASSLSWDRVGSPLHF
>TRBJ2-7|TRBV18|TRBD1|NA
TGTGCCAGCTCAACCGGACAGGACTACGAGCAGTACTTC
CASSTGQDYEQYF
>TRBJ1-2|TRBV6-5|TRBD1|few
TGTGCCATAAGGTCACGGACAGGGAAGAGCTATGGCTACACCTTC
CAIRSRTGKSYGYTF
>TRBJ2-1|TRBV6-5|TRBD1|NA
TGTGCCAGCAGTTACCGACAGGGGCGGGAGCAGTTCTTC
CASSYRQGREQFF
>TRBJ1-2|TRBV7-2|TRBD1|few
TGTGCCAGCAGCTCGACAGGGGGTGTCTATGGCTACACCTTC
CASSSTGGVYGYTF
>TRBJ2-5|TRBV2|TRBD1|few
TGTGCCAGCACGATGATGGGGACAGACCAAGAGACCCAGTACTTC
CASTMMGTDQETQYF
>TRBJ2-6|TRBV5-1|NA|few
TGCGCCAGCAGCAGTACCCAGGGCTCTGGGGCCAACGTCCTGACTTTC
CASSSTQGSGANVLTF
>TRBJ1-1|TRBV7-9|NA|few
TGTGCCAGCAGCTTGGGTTTAGGGGGGGCAGGCACTGAAGCTTTCTTT
CASSLGLGGAGTEAFF
>TRBJ2-1|TRBV7-8|TRBD2|few
TGTGCCAGCAGCTTACGACTAGCGGGGGGCTTCTACAATGAGCAGTTCTTC
CASSLRLAGGFYNEQFF
>TRBJ2-5|TRBV7-2|NA|NA
TGTGCCAGCAGCTTAGCTACTGTTCGGGAGACCCAGTACTTC
CASSLATVRETQYF
>TRBJ1-1|TRBV15|TRBD1|few
TGTGCCACCAGCACCCGACAGGGTAGTGCTGAAGCTTTCTTT
CATSTRQGSAEAFF